The 18 T cell receptor beta chains given below trace back to one sample, sequenced in a study of blood T cell repertoires in COVID-19. This table comes from immunoSEQ multiplex PCR, and its TCRdb copy is limited to in-frame clones, with some not included. The sample yields some 170,000 clones, just over 90% seen once. Sequenced input: peripheral blood. The receptors shown here come from a woman between 55 and 75 years old with COVID-19, enrolled during active disease.

The chain couples TRBV19 to TRBJ1-1; tentatively, D is TRBD1 (5 bases). The length of the CDR3 is 15 residues. Germline-derived CDR1 and CDR2 are LNHDA and SQIVND (reference sequence). With 7 bases removed from V and 1 base from J, the gap between germline ends came to 16 bases. The CDR3 spells CASTPSGHSNTEAFF. The CDR3 DNA sequence: TGTGCCAGTACCCCGTCCGGACACTCGAACACTGAAGCTTTCTTT. Supplemented by reference TRBV19 and TRBJ1-1, the full variable domain reads DGGITQSPKYLFRKEGQNVTLSCEQNLNHDAMYWYRQDPGQGLRLIYYSQIVNDFQKGDIAEGYSVSREKKESFPLTVTSAQKNPTAFYLCASTPSGHSNTEAFFGQGTRLTVV.

The chain employs TRBV7-2 and TRBJ2-7, with 7 bases fitting TRBD2. From germline, CDR1 is SGHTA and CDR2 FQGNSA. After removal of 5 bases from V and 6 bases from J, the junction contained 13 bases not matched to a gene. This CDR3 comprises 15 residues. Written as DNA, the CDR3 is TGTGCCAGCAGCAAACTTCCATCCGGGACTACCGAGCAGTACTTC. Amino acid sequence: CASSKLPSGTTEQYF. Looking up the rest from reference TRBV7-2 and TRBJ2-7 gives the full variable domain: GAGVSQSPSNKVTEKGKDVELRCDPISGHTALYWYRQSLGQGLEFLIYFQGNSAPDKSGLPSDRFSAERTGGSVSTLTIQRTQQEDSAVYLCASSKLPSGTTEQYFGPGTRLTVT.

V and J are TRBV7-3 and TRBJ1-2; TRBD1 matches at 8 bases. Germline V gene sequence: CDR1 SGHTA, CDR2 FQGTGA. The CDR3 sequence is 15 residues long. V dropped 5 bases and J dropped 3; count of bases not matched to a gene: 8. CDR3 bases: TGTGCCAGCAGCCAAAACGGACAGGGTGACTATGGCTACACCTTC. Protein product: CASSQNGQGDYGYTF.

The genes are TRBV5-1 and TRBJ2-2, with D possibly being TRBD1 (5 bases). The ends were cut back, 4 bases at V and 0 bases at J, with 13 bases in the middle. Germline assignment: CDR1 SGHRS and CDR2 YFSETQ. The CDR3 loop spans 16 amino acids. This CDR3 is CASSLYRTTNTGELFF. CDR3 in DNA: TGCGCCAGCAGCCTTTACCGGACAACGAACACCGGGGAGCTGTTTTTT.

About this clone itself: The junction does not match germline at one end; this may be a read error. V usage is TRBV6-5 and J usage is TRBJ1-1, with D possibly TRBD1 on 6 matching bases. CDR1 is MNHEY, CDR2 SVGAGI, per germline. The CDR3 runs to 14 residues. The CDR3 DNA reads as TGTGCCTGCAGACAGGAGGGTATGAACACTGAAGCTTTCTTT. Encoded protein: CACRQEGMNTEAFF.

The chain recombines TRBV29-1 with TRBJ2-1; 8 bases line up with TRBD1. The CDR3 is 12 residues long. CDR1 is SQVTM and CDR2 is ANQGSEA in the germline V gene. V trimming: 6 bases; J trimming: 14 bases; junction bases outside the gene matches: 12. CDR3 DNA sequence: TGCAGCGTCCCGTTCCGGACAGGGTTCAAGTTCTTC. It is translated as CSVPFRTGFKFF.

The V call is TRBV3-1 (or the pseudogene TRBV3-2), the J call TRBJ2-5; the D gene is possibly TRBD1 (5 bases). Trimming cost V 3 bases and J 5 bases, with 28 bases left between them. The CDR3 sequence is 19 residues long. Germline-derived CDR1 and CDR2 are LGHDT and YNNKEL (reference sequence). The CDR3 DNA reads as TGTGCCAGCAGCCATACGAGACAGACCTACCAATCCTTCCGGGAGACCCAGTACTTC. Translated: CASSHTRQTYQSFRETQYF.

V is TRBV9 and J is TRBJ2-1; weak D call: TRBD2 (5 bases). The germline CDR1 and CDR2 sequences are SGDLS and YYNGEE. Trimming pared 3 bases from V and 0 bases from J, leaving 10 bases between. This CDR3 spans 15 amino acids. The CDR3 sequence: CASSASAASYNEQFF. The CDR3 region has the DNA TGTGCCAGCAGCGCCTCAGCGGCCTCCTACAATGAGCAGTTCTTC. The full variable domain, with the rest looked up from reference TRBV9 and TRBJ2-1, is DSGVTQTPKHLITATGQRVTLRCSPRSGDLSVYWYQQSLDQGLQFLIQYYNGEERAKGNILERFSAQQFPDLHSELNLSSLELGDSALYFCASSASAASYNEQFFGPGTRLTVL.

The rearrangement joins TRBV5-1 to TRBJ2-3; 8 nucleotides agree with TRBD1. Germline CDR1 is SGHRS and CDR2 is YFSETQ. With 3 bases clipped from V and 1 base from J, the junction kept 7 bases outside the gene matches. CDR3 length equals 16 residues. CDR3 protein: CASSWKPGQGTDTQYF. In DNA, the CDR3 is TGCGCCAGCAGCTGGAAACCGGGACAGGGCACAGATACGCAGTATTTT.

The gene calls are TRBV7-9 and TRBJ2-5; TRBD1 aligns across 8 bases. Germline V gives CDR1 SEHNR, CDR2 FQNEAQ (reference sequence). The CDR3 extends over 15 amino acids. Trimming took 0 bases from V and 1 from J; bases not matched to a gene: 1. This chain's CDR3 is CASSLATGGQETQYF. For the CDR3, the DNA is TGTGCCAGCAGCTTAGCCACAGGGGGCCAAGAGACCCAGTACTTC.

The chain carries TRBV7-3 and TRBJ1-1, with 7 bases matching TRBD1. This CDR3 is built from 14 residues. From germline, CDR1 is SGHTA and CDR2 FQGTGA. With 5 bases clipped from V and 1 base from J, the junction kept 4 bases outside the gene matches. In DNA form, the CDR3 reads TGTGCCAGCAGCCAGCAGGGGGGGAACACTGAAGCTTTCTTT. It is translated as CASSQQGGNTEAFF.

This clone was counted between two and nine times. This chain links TRBV6-6 with TRBJ2-2; tentative D call: TRBD2 (5 bases). The CDR3 is made up of 17 amino acids. V was shortened by 6 bases and J by 5 bases, with 22 bases between the two germline ends. Germline V gene lookup returns CDR1 MNHNY and CDR2 SVGAGI (reference sequence). The CDR3 region is CASSRLPEPLLTGELFF. The CDR3 DNA is TGTGCCAGCAGCCGACTACCCGAGCCACTTTTGACCGGGGAGCTGTTTTTT.

Here the CDR3 reads CATSPGGGSTGELFF. DNA of the CDR3: TGTGCCACCAGCCCGGGAGGAGGGTCCACCGGGGAGCTGTTTTTT. The V call is TRBV15, the J call TRBJ2-2; 7 nucleotides align to TRBD2. V shed 5 bases and J 4 bases; nucleotides not matched to a gene: 7. The CDR3 has 15 amino acids. Germline loops: CDR1 LNHNV, CDR2 YYDKDF (reference sequence).

This chain joins TRBV7-9 and TRBJ2-3, with TRBD2 identical over 7 bases. This CDR3 is built from 15 residues. J lost 2 bases, V lost 2 bases, and 4 bases had no gene match. Germline V gene data show CDR1 as SEHNR and CDR2 as FQNEAQ (reference sequence). DNA for the CDR3: TGTGCCAGCAGCTTATCTAGCGGCGACACAGATACGCAGTATTTT. It encodes CASSLSSGDTDTQYF.

This clone was recorded a few times. The same CDR3 is also encoded by other DNA sequences in this sample. This chain's CDR3 is CASSIRSGTSTDTQYF. The CDR3 nucleotides are TGTGCCAGTAGTATAAGGAGCGGAACTAGCACAGATACGCAGTATTTT. V usage is TRBV19 and J usage is TRBJ2-3; a possible D gene is TRBD2 (5 bases). Trimming cost V 2 bases and J 0 bases, with 12 bases left between them. Germline V lookup: CDR1 LNHDA, CDR2 SQIVND (reference sequence). This CDR3 has 16 residues.

The V gene is TRBV5-5, the J gene TRBJ2-3; D is possibly TRBD2 (6 bases). The CDR3 has 14 residues. V was cut by 0 bases and J by 4 bases, with 9 bases left in between. Germline CDR1 SGHKS, CDR2 YYEKEE (reference sequence). The CDR3 spells CASSLGLGPDTQYF. DNA for the CDR3: TGTGCCAGCAGCTTGGGACTAGGCCCAGATACGCAGTATTTT.

The chain links TRBV18 to TRBJ1-1; TRBD1 matches 9 bases. The germline CDR1 and CDR2 sequences are KGHSH and LQKENI. The V and J ends lost 5 bases and 4 bases, in that order; junction bases with no gene match: 8. The CDR3 totals 15 residues. The DNA for the CDR3 is TGTGCCAGCTCAAGCGGACAGGGGATTTCCACTGAAGCTTTCTTT. Encoded protein: CASSSGQGISTEAFF. Filled out from reference TRBV18 and TRBJ1-1, the complete variable domain reads NAGVMQNPRHLVRRRGQEARLRCSPMKGHSHVYWYRQLPEEGLKFMVYLQKENIIDESGMPKERFSAEFPKEGPSILRIQQVVRGDSAAYFCASSSGQGISTEAFFGQGTRLTVV.

The V gene is TRBV7-2, the J gene TRBJ2-5; weak D call: TRBD1 (5 bases). Germline V gives CDR1 SGHTA, CDR2 FQGNSA. The CDR3 consists of 16 residues. V lost 5 bases and J lost 4, with 20 bases in between. The DNA for the CDR3 is TGTGCCAGCAGCGACCCGACAGTGGCAAAGTTAGAGACCCAGTACTTC. The encoded protein is CASSDPTVAKLETQYF.